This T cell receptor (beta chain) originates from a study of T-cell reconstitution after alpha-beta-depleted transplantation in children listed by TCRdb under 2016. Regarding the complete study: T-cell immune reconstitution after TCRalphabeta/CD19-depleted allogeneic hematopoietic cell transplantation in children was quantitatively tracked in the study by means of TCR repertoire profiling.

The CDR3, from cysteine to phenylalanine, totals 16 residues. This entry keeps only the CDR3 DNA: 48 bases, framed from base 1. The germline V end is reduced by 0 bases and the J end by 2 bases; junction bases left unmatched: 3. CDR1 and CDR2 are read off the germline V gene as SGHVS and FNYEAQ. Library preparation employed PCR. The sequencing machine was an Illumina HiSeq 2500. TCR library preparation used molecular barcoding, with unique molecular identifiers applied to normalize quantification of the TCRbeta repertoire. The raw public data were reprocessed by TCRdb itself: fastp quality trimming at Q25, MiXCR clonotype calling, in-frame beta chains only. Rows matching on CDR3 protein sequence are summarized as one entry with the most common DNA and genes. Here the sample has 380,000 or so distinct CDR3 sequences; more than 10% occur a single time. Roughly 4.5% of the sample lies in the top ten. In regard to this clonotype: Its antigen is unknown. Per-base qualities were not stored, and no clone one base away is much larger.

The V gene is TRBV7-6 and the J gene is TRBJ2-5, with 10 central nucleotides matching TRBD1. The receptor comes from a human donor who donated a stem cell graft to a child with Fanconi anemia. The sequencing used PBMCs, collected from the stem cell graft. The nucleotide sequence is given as TGTGCCAGCAGCTTAGCCGGGACAGGGGTTCAAGAGACCCAGTACTTC. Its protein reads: CASSLAGTGVQETQYF.